This T cell receptor beta chain appears in the sequencing data of a study of T cell responses to AZD1222 COVID-19 vaccine. Study results and limitations: Clonal diversity was possibly underestimated, and the donors were mostly white British, with more females. Unmutated regions of variants are reportedly targeted by nearly half of spike-specific TCRs. The breadth and depth of Spike-specific TCRs increased once two AZD1222 doses had been given.

Profiled with immunoSEQ multiplex PCR; TCRdb holds only in-frame clones, not every one. In the table there are more than 150,000 clones, around 94% of which are singletons. V was shortened by 0 bases and J by 8 bases, with 12 bases between the two germline ends. The CDR3 is 14 amino acids. In germline, CDR1 is MNHEY, CDR2 SVGAGI. Worth noting for this clone: The antigen is not known.

The sequencing used peripheral blood, collected on day 0 of AZD1222 vaccination. The receptor's source is an adult in good health. The gene calls are TRBV6-5 and TRBJ2-3; tentative D call: TRBD2 (6 bases). CDR3 amino acids: CASSYSGGQFTQYF. In nucleotides, the CDR3 is TGTGCCAGCAGTTACTCGGGGGGTCAGTTTACGCAGTATTTT.